A selection of T cell receptor beta chains follows, all from one sample in a study of T-cell reconstitution after alpha-beta-depleted transplantation in children. TCRdb re-analysed the PCR reads in MiXCR, keeping a single row per CDR3 protein. The sample shows 250,000 to 300,000 distinct CDR3 sequences, about 7.3% of them seen only once. This specimen consisted of peripheral blood, obtained 360 days after TCRalphabeta/CD19-depleted stem cell transplant. The receptor source for this set is a female patient aged 2 to 10 who had a stem cell transplant for Fanconi anemia, so the T cells may come from the graft donor. CDR3s include the opening cysteine and the closing phenylalanine or tryptophan. The D gene is left open where the match is weak. Rows give clone size only sometimes, using once, few, many, or a class for an expanded clone.

d_gene	j_gene	v_gene	abundance	len	CDR3aa	CDR3nt
-	TRBJ2-5	TRBV7-8	-	14	CASSPSGMQETQYF	TGTGCCAGCAGCCCCTCCGGGATGCAAGAGACCCAGTACTTC
-	TRBJ2-7	TRBV4-1	few	17	CASSQGFRDQGTYEQYF	TGCGCCAGCAGCCAAGGGTTCCGGGACCAGGGGACCTACGAGCAGTACTTC
-	TRBJ2-1	TRBV7-6	many	13	CASSSYRGFEQFF	TGTGCCAGCAGCTCCTACCGAGGGTTTGAGCAGTTCTTC
-	TRBJ2-3	TRBV9	many	14	CASSSSAITDTQYF	TGTGCCAGCAGCTCGTCGGCCATCACAGATACGCAGTATTTT
TRBD2	TRBJ2-3	TRBV12-3/TRBV12-4	-	15	CASRSTSEHTDTQYF	TGTGCCAGCAGATCCACTAGCGAGCACACAGATACGCAGTATTTT
TRBD2	TRBJ2-3	TRBV9	few	19	CASSGPGLAGAVGTDTQYF	TGTGCCAGCAGCGGACCGGGACTAGCGGGAGCTGTAGGCACAGATACGCAGTATTTT
-	TRBJ2-2	TRBV18	many	13	CASKQASTGELFF	TGTGCCAGCAAACAAGCGAGCACCGGGGAGCTGTTTTTT
TRBD1	TRBJ2-7	TRBV6-2/TRBV6-3	many	18	CASSYSSPGTGWSYEQYF	TGTGCCAGCAGTTACTCTTCTCCGGGGACAGGGTGGTCCTACGAGCAGTACTTC
-	TRBJ2-1	TRBV11-2	few	17	CASSLVQRGARYNEQFF	TGTGCCAGCAGCTTAGTACAAAGGGGGGCTAGGTACAATGAGCAGTTCTTC
-	TRBJ2-1	TRBV11-3	-	16	CASSLEGFRSYNEQFF	TGTGCCAGCAGCTTAGAGGGTTTTCGCTCCTACAATGAGCAGTTCTTC
-	TRBJ1-1	TRBV20-1	many	12	CSARRMNTEAFF	TGCAGTGCTAGGAGAATGAACACTGAAGCTTTCTTT
-	TRBJ2-7	TRBV28	many	15	CASSSTRRGGYEQYF	TGTGCCAGCAGCTCTACTAGAAGGGGCGGCTACGAGCAGTACTTC
-	TRBJ2-1	TRBV10-3	-	13	CAISPGNDNEQFF	TGTGCCATCAGCCCAGGTAATGACAATGAGCAGTTCTTC
-	TRBJ1-2	TRBV6-2/TRBV6-3	many	12	CASSRTLSGYTF	TGTGCCAGCAGTCGGACTCTGAGCGGCTACACCTTC
TRBD1	TRBJ2-1	TRBV20-1	-	17	CSASSARGPLGGSEQFF	TGCAGTGCTAGCTCCGCCCGGGGACCCTTAGGGGGCAGTGAGCAGTTCTTC
-	TRBJ1-5	TRBV6-5	many	14	CASSYSASNQPQHF	TGTGCCAGCAGTTACTCGGCAAGCAATCAGCCCCAGCATTTT
-	TRBJ1-4	TRBV28	many	14	CASSFPQVGEKLFF	TGTGCCAGCAGTTTCCCGCAGGTGGGGGAAAAACTGTTTTTT
-	TRBJ1-4	TRBV11-2	-	16	CASRYGQSETNEKLFF	TGTGCCAGCAGATACGGACAGTCAGAGACTAATGAAAAACTGTTTTTT
-	TRBJ1-2	TRBV12-3/TRBV12-4	-	12	CASSLGEDGYTF	TGTGCCAGCAGTTTAGGGGAAGATGGCTACACCTTC
TRBD1	TRBJ2-2	TRBV28	few	17	CASSPTGALRNTGELFF	TGTGCCAGCAGCCCGACAGGGGCCCTTCGTAACACCGGGGAGCTGTTTTTT